This T cell receptor (beta chain) stems from a study of blood T cell repertoires in COVID-19. Study overall: Italy, Spain and the United States were the sources of the convalescent and acute COVID-19 samples.

In the original workflow: Amplification with reference gene primers provided the estimates of nucleated cell counts. Sequencing was performed with immunoSEQ multiplex PCR; in TCRdb, only in-frame clones are kept and a portion is missing. V, J and clone size reflect that table, while D and trimming were determined from the DNA. The table has 200,000 to 250,000 clones, 86% seen once. The CDR3 is made up of 16 amino acids. V lost 2 bases, J lost 9 bases, and 9 bases stayed unmatched. Germline CDR1 is MGHRA and CDR2 is YSYEKL. The sequence was obtained from a man older than 75 with acute or convalescent COVID-19. V usage is TRBV4-1 and J usage is TRBJ1-6, with 8 nucleotides matching TRBD1. Sequences were obtained from peripheral blood. The chain's CDR3 is CASSQSFQGAGSPLHF. The DNA for the CDR3 is TGCGCCAGCAGCCAAAGTTTCCAGGGGGCAGGTTCACCCCTCCACTTT.